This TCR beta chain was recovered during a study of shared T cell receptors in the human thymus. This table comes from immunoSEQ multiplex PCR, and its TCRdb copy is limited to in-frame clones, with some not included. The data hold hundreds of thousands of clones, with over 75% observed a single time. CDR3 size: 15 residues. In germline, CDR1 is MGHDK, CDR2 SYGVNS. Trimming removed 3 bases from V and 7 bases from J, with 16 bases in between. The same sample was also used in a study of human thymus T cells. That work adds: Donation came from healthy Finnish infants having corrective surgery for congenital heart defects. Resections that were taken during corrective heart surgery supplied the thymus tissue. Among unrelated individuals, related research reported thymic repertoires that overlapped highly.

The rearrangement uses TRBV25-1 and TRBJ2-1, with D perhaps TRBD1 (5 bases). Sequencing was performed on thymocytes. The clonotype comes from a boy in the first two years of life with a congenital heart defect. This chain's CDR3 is CASSDPGHPRNEQFF. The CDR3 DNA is TGTGCCAGCAGTGATCCTGGACACCCTCGGAATGAGCAGTTCTTC. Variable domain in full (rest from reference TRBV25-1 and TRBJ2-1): EADIYQTPRYLVIGTGKKITLECSQTMGHDKMYWYQQDPGMELHLIHYSYGVNSTEKGDLSSESTVSRIRTEHFPLTLESARPSHTSQYLCASSDPGHPRNEQFFGPGTRLTVL.